Listed here is a single T cell receptor beta chain. The data were taken from a study of Graves' ophthalmopathy and Graves' hyperthyroidism. Where ophthalmopathy was present, donors had moderate-to-severe activity, CAS ≥3, NOSPECS ≥4 and duration under 3 months. Other autoimmune diseases, uncontrolled infections, pregnancy or lactation ruled patients out of participation. Scientists amplified the TCR beta CDR3 regions from RNA transcripts. An opening RT-PCR round employed HTBI primers and preceded a second-round multiplex PCR. TCRdb passed the multiplex PCR reads through MiXCR, listing each CDR3 protein once. Of approximately 700,000 distinct CDR3 sequences listed, approximately 40% are singletons. The germline gives CDR1 DFQATT, CDR2 SNEGSKA (reference sequence). This CDR3 has 9 residues. V was clipped by 0 bases and J by 9 bases, with 3 bases between them.

The chain couples TRBV20-1 to TRBJ2-7; D is unresolved. Material: peripheral blood. The receptor was derived from an adult man with Graves' ophthalmopathy. CDR3 amino acids: CSARDGQYF. In DNA form, the CDR3 reads TGCAGTGCTAGAGATGGGCAGTACTTC.